This T cell receptor beta chain appears in the sequencing data of a study of CD8 T cells in ankylosing spondylitis. General study points: Both synovial fluid and blood in reactive arthritis had previously been reported to carry some motif variants. Ankylosing spondylitis blood appeared to carry a characteristic TCR beta motif of several highly homologous variants.

In regard to this clonotype: No antigen is known for it.

Using its own MiXCR run on the 5' RACE reads, TCRdb lists one record per CDR3 protein. Here the sample spans under 950,000 distinct CDR3 sequences, around 20% being singletons. The CDR3 covers 15 residues. With 0 bases removed from V and 2 bases from J, the gap between germline ends came to 11 bases. Germline CDR1 is MGHRA and CDR2 is YSYEKL. The chain recombines TRBV4-1 with TRBJ2-7; the D is unclear. Material: blood, either unsorted or a sorted T cell fraction (not recorded which). The receptor comes from a male donor with ankylosing spondylitis. The CDR3 nucleotides read TGCGCCAGCAGCCAAGATCGGTCGCGAACCTACGAGCAGTACTTC. Translated: CASSQDRSRTYEQYF.